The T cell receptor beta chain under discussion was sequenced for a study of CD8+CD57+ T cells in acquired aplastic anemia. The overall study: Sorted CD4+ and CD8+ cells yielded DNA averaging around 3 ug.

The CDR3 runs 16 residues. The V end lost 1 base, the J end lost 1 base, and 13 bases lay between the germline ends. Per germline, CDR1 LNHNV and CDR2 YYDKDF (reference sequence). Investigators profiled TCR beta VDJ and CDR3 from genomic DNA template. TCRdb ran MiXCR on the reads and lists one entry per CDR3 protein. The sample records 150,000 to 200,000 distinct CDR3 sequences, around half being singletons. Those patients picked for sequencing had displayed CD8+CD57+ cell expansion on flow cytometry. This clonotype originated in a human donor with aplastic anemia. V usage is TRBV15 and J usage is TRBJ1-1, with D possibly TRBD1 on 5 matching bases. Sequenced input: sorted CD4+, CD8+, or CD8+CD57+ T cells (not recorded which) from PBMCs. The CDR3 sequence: CATSRGIGGENTEAFF. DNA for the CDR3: TGTGCCACCAGCAGAGGGATCGGGGGGGAGAACACTGAAGCTTTCTTT.